The rows below give T cell receptor beta chains drawn from one sample of a study of T cells after yellow fever vaccination. TCRdb passed the 5' RACE reads through MiXCR, listing each CDR3 protein once. The repertoire holds 400,000 to 450,000 distinct CDR3 sequences, with roughly a sixth as singletons. The sample consisted of PBMCs, taken before the yellow fever booster vaccination. The receptors were gathered from a man aged 18-30 years who received the YFV17D yellow fever vaccine. The CDR3 runs from the conserved cysteine through the conserved F or W. A D gene is named only where the DNA matches it firmly.

length,D,V,J,CDR3
14,NA,TRBV3-1,TRBJ2-5,CASSQVGLKATQYF
13,NA,TRBV28,TRBJ1-2,CATRGEGNYGYTF
15,TRBD1,TRBV4-1,TRBJ1-1,CASSQGTGRAPEAFF
17,TRBD2,TRBV28,TRBJ2-3,CASSFWTSGGSTDTQYF
13,NA,TRBV12-3/TRBV12-4,TRBJ1-4,CASSSDAYPKLFF
14,TRBD1,TRBV19,TRBJ1-5,CASSIEGTGKPQHF
13,NA,TRBV27,TRBJ2-3,CASSFLLADTQYF
15,TRBD2,TRBV15,TRBJ2-1,CATSPGLAPRNEQFF
15,NA,TRBV4-2,TRBJ1-2,CASSQVGQEFYGYTF
15,NA,TRBV5-1,TRBJ2-7,CASSLTRAGALLKYF
18,TRBD2,TRBV7-6,TRBJ2-3,CASSLETRLAGYTDTQYF
16,TRBD1,TRBV4-3,TRBJ2-7,CASSQGTGTGPYEQYF
12,TRBD2,TRBV5-1,TRBJ2-3,CASTLAADTQYF
17,NA,TRBV27,TRBJ2-1,CASSLYSPGEAYNEQFF
14,NA,TRBV28,TRBJ2-1,CASSLGRSYNEQFF
18,NA,TRBV28,TRBJ1-2,CASTPVQRTRVGNYGYTF